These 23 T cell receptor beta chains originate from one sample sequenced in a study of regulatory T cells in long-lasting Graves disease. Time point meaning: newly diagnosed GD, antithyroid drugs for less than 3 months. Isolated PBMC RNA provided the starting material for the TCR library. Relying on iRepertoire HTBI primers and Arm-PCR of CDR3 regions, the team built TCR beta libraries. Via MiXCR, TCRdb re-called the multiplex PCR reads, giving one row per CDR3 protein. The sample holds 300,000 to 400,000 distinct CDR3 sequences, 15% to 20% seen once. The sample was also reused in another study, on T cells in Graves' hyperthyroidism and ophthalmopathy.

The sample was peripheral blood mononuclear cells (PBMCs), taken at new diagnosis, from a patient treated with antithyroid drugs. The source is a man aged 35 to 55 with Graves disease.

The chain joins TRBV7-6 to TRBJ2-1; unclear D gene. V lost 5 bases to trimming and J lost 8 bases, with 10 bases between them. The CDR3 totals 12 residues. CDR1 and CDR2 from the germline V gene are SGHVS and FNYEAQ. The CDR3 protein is CASSRNVYEQFF. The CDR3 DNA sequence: TGTGCCAGCAGCCGCAACGTCTATGAGCAGTTCTTC.

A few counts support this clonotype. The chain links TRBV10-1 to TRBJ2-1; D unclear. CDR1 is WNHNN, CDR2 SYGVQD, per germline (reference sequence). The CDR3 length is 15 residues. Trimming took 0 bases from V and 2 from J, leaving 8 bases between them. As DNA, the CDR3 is TGCGCCAGCAGTGAGTCCCGGGCCGCCTACAATGAGCAGTTCTTC. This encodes CASSESRAAYNEQFF.

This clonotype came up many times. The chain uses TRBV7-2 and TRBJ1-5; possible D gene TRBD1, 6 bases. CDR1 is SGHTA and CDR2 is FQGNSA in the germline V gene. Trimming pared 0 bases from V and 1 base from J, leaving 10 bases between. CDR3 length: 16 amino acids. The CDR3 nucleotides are TGTGCCAGCAGCTTAGCGGCAGGGGTCAGCAATCAGCCCCAGCATTTT. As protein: CASSLAAGVSNQPQHF.

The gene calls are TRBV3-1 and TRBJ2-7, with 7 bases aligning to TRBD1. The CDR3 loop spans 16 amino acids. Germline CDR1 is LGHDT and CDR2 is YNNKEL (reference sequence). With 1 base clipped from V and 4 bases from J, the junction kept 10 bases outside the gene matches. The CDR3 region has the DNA TGTGCCAGCAGCCAAGTAACCGGGACAGACCCTTACGAGCAGTACTTC. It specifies CASSQVTGTDPYEQYF.

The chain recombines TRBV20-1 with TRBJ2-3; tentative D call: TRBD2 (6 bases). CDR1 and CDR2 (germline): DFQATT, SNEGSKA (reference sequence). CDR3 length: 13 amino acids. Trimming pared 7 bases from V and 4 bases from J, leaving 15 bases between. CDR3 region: CSGRAGSADTQYF. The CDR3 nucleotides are TGCAGTGGGAGGGCAGGGTCGGCAGATACGCAGTATTTT.

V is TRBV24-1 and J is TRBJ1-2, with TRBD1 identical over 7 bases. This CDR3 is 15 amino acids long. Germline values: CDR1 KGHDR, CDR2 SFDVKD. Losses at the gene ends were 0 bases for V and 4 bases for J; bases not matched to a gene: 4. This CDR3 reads CATSDLQGGTYGYTF. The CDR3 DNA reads TGTGCCACCAGTGATTTGCAGGGGGGGACCTATGGCTACACCTTC.

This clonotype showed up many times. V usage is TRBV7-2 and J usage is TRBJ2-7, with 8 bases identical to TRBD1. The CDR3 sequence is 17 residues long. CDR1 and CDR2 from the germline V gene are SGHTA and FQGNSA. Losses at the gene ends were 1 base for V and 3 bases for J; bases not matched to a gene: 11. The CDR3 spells CASSLGQGAPKNYEQYF. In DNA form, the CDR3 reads TGTGCCAGCAGCTTAGGGCAGGGGGCACCGAAGAACTACGAGCAGTACTTC.

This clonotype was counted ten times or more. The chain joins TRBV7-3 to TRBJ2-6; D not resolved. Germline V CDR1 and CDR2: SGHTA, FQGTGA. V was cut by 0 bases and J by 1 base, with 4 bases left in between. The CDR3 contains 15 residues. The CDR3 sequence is CASSLTLSGANVLTF. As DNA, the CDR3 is TGTGCCAGCAGCTTAACCCTTTCTGGGGCCAACGTCCTGACTTTC.

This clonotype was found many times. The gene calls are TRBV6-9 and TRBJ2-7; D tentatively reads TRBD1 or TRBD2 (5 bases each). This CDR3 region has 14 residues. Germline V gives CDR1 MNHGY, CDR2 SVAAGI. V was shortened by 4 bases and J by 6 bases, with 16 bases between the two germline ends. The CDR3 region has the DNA TGTGCCAGCAGTTTCGGGACCATCACGTCCGAGCAGTACTTC. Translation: CASSFGTITSEQYF.

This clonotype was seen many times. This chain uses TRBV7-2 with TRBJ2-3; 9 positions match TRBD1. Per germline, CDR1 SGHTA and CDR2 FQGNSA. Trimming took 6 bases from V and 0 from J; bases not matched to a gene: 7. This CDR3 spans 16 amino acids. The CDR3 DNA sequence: TGTGCCAGCAGACGTACCGGGACAGGGAGCACAGATACGCAGTATTTT. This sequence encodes CASRRTGTGSTDTQYF. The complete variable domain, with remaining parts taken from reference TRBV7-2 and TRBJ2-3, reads GAGVSQSPSNKVTEKGKDVELRCDPISGHTALYWYRQSLGQGLEFLIYFQGNSAPDKSGLPSDRFSAERTGGSVSTLTIQRTQQEDSAVYLCASRRTGTGSTDTQYFGPGTRLTVL.

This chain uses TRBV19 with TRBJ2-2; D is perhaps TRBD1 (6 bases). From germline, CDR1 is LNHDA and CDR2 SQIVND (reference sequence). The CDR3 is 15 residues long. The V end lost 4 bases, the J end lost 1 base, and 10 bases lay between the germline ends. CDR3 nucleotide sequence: TGTGCCAGTAGTAACAGGGCCCTGAACACCGGGGAGCTGTTTTTT. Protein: CASSNRALNTGELFF. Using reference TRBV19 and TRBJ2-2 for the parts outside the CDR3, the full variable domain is DGGITQSPKYLFRKEGQNVTLSCEQNLNHDAMYWYRQDPGQGLRLIYYSQIVNDFQKGDIAEGYSVSREKKESFPLTVTSAQKNPTAFYLCASSNRALNTGELFFGEGSRLTVL.

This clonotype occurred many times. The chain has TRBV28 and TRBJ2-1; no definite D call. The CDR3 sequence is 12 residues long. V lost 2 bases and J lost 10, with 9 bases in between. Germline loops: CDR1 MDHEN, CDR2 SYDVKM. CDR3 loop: CASSLMKGEQFF. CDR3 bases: TGTGCCAGCAGTTTAATGAAGGGCGAGCAGTTCTTC. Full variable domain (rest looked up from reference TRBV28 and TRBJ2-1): DVKVTQSSRYLVKRTGEKVFLECVQDMDHENMFWYRQDPGLGLRLIYFSYDVKMKEKGDIPEGYSVSREKKERFSLILESASTNQTSMYLCASSLMKGEQFFGPGTRLTVL.

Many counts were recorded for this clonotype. The CDR3 reads CASSQEWGGYEQYF. DNA of the CDR3: TGCGCCAGCAGCCAAGAGTGGGGGGGCTACGAGCAGTACTTC. This chain joins TRBV4-3 and TRBJ2-7; 7 nucleotides line up with TRBD2. The CDR3 spans 14 residues. The J segment lost 3 bases and the V segment lost 0 bases, leaving 2 bases of the junction unmatched. Germline V gives CDR1 LGHNA, CDR2 YSLEER.

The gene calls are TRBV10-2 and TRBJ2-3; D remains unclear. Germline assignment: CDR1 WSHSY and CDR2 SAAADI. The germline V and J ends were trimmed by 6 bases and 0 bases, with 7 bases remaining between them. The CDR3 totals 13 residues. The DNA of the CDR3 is TGCGCCAGCAGGGACCGAAGCACAGATACGCAGTATTTT. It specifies CASRDRSTDTQYF.

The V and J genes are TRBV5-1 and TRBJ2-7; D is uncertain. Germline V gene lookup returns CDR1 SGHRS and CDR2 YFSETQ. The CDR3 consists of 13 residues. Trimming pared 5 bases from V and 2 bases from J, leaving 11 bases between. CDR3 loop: CASRSGFTYEQYF. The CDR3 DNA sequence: TGCGCCAGCAGATCAGGATTTACCTACGAGCAGTACTTC.

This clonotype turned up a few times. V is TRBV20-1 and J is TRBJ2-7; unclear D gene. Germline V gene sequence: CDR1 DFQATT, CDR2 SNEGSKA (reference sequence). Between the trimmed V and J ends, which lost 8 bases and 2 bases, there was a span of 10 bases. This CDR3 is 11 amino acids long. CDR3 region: CSPGNTYEQYF. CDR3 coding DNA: TGCAGTCCAGGAAATACCTACGAGCAGTACTTC.

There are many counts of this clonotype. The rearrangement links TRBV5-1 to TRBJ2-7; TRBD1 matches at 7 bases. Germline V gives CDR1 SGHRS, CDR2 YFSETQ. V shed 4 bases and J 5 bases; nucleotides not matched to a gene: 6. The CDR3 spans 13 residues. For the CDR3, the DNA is TGCGCCAGCAGCCCCCAGGGGGACCACGAGCAGTACTTC. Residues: CASSPQGDHEQYF.

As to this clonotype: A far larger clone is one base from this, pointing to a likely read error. CDR3 bases: TGTGCCTGGAGTCCTAGCGGGGGTAGAGATACGCAGTATTTT. Protein: CAWSPSGGRDTQYF. V gene TRBV30 combines with J gene TRBJ2-7; 10 bases are shared with TRBD2. With the DNA end fitting TRBJ2-3 better, the J assignment may be wrong. Germline lookup yields CDR1 GTSNPN and CDR2 SVGIG (reference sequence). CDR3 length: 14 amino acids.

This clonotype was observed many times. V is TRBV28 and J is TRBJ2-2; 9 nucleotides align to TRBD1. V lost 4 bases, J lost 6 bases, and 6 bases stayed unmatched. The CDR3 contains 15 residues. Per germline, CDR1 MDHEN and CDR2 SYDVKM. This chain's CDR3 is CASSSAGQGSGELFF. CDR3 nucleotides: TGTGCCAGCAGTTCCGCGGGACAGGGCTCCGGGGAGCTGTTTTTT.

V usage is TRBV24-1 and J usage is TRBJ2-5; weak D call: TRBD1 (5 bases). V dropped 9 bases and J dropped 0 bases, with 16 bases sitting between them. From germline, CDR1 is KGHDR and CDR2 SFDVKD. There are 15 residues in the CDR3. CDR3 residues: CATLGRQPHQETQYF. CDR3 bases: TGTGCCACCCTCGGCAGACAGCCACACCAAGAGACCCAGTACTTC.

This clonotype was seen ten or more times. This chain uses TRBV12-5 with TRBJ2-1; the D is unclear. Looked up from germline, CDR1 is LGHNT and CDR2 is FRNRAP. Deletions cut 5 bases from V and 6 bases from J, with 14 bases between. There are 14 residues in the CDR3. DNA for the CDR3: TGTGCTAGTGGTCATGAATCGGGCACCAATGAGCAGTTCTTC. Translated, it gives CASGHESGTNEQFF.

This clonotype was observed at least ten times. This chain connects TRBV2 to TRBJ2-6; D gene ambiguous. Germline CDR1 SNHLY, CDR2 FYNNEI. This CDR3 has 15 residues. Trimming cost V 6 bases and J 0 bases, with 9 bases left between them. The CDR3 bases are TGTGCCAGCAGGATCGGTTCCTCTGGGGCCAACGTCCTGACTTTC. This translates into CASRIGSSGANVLTF.

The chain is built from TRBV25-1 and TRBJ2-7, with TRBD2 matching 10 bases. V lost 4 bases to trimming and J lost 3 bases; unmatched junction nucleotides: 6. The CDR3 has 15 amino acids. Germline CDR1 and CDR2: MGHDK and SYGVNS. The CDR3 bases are TGTGCCAGCAGTGCTCCGGGACTAGCGAGCTACGAGCAGTACTTC. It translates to CASSAPGLASYEQYF.